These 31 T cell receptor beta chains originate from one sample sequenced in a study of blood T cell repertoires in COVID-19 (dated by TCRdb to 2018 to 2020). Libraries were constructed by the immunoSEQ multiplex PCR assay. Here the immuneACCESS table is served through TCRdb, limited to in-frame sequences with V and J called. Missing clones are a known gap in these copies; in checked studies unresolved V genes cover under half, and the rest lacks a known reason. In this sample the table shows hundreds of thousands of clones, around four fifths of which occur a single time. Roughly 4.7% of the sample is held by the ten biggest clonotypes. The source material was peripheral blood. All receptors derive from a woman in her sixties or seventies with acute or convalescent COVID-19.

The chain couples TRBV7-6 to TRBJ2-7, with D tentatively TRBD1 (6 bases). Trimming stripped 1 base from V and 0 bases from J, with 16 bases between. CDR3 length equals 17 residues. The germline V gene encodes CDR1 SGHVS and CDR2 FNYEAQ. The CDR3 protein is CASSLGLDDRSSYEQYF. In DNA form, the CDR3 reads TGTGCCAGCAGCTTAGGGTTGGACGACAGGAGCTCCTACGAGCAGTACTTC.

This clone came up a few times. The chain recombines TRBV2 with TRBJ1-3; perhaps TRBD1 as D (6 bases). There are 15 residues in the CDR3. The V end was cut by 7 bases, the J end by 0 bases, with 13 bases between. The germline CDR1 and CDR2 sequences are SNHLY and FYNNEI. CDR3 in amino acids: CASTGQLISGNTIYF. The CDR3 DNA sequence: TGTGCCAGCACAGGACAGTTGATCTCTGGAAACACCATATATTTT.

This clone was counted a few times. CDR3 residues: CATSRDYPQGRQPQHF. The DNA of the CDR3 is TGTGCCACCAGCAGAGATTACCCCCAGGGGCGCCAGCCCCAGCATTTT. V and J are TRBV15 and TRBJ1-5; tentative D call: TRBD1 (6 bases). Trimming removed 0 bases from V and 7 bases from J, with 16 bases in between. The CDR3 runs to 16 residues. CDR1 and CDR2 (germline): LNHNV, YYDKDF (reference sequence).

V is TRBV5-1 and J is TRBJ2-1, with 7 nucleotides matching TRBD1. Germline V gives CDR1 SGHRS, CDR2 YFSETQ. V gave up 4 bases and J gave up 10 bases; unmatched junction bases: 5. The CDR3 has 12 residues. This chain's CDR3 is CASSEDRLEQFF. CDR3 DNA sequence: TGCGCCAGCAGCGAGGACAGGCTGGAGCAGTTCTTC.

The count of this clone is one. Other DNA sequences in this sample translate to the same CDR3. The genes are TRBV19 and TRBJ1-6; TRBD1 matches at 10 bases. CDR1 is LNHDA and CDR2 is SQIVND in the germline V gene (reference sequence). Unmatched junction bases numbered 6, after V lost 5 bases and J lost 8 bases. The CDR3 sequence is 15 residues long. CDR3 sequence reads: CASSLSGTGDSPLHF. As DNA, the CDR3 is TGTGCCAGTAGTCTGTCCGGGACAGGGGATTCACCCCTCCACTTT.

CDR3 residues: CASTDRGETPLHF. The CDR3, as DNA: TGTGCCAGCACAGACAGGGGAGAGACACCCCTCCACTTT. This chain connects TRBV6-5 to TRBJ1-6, with 8 bases fitting TRBD1. CDR3 length equals 13 residues. The junction had 7 bases not matched to a gene; V was cut back by 7 bases and J by 11 bases. The germline CDR1 and CDR2 sequences are MNHEY and SVGAGI.

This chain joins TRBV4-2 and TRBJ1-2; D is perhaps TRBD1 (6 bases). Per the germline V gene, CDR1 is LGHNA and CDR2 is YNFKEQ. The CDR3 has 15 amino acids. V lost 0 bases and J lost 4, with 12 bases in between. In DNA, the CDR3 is TGTGCCAGCAGCCAAGATTGGCAGGGGTCCTATGGCTACACCTTC. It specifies CASSQDWQGSYGYTF.

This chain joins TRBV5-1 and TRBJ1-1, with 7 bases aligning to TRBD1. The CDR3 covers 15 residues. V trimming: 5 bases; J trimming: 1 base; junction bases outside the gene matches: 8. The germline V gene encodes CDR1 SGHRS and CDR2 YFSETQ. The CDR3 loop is CASRSFGTENTEAFF. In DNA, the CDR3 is TGCGCCAGCAGATCTTTCGGGACAGAGAACACTGAAGCTTTCTTT.

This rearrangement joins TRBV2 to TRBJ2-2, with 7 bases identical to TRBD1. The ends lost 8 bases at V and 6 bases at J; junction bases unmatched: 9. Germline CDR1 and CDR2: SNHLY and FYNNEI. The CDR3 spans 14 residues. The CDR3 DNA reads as TGTGCCAGCGAGACAGGGAGAATTTCCGGGGAGCTGTTTTTT. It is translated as CASETGRISGELFF.

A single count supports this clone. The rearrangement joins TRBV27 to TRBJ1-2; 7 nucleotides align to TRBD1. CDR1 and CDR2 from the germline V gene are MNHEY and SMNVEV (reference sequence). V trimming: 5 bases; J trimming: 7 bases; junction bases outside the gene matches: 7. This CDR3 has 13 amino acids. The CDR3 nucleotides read TGTGCCAGCAGTCCGACGAGGGGGCGTGGCTACACCTTC. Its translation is CASSPTRGRGYTF.

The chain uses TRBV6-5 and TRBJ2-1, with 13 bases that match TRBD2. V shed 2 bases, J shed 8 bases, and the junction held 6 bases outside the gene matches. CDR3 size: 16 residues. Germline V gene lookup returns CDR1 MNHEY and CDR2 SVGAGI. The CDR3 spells CASSYTLAGGQDEQFF. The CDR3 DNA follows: TGTGCCAGCAGTTACACACTAGCGGGGGGGCAAGATGAGCAGTTCTTC.

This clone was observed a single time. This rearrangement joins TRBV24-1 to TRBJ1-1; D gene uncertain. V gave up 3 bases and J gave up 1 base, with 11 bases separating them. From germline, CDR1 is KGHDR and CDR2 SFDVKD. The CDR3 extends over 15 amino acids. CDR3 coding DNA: TGTGCCACCAGTGATCCCCGGGAAGGGAACACTGAAGCTTTCTTT. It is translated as CATSDPREGNTEAFF.

The CDR3, as DNA: TGTGCCAGCAGCTCCTACAGGGATTGGATCTCCTATAATTCACCCCTCCACTTT. It encodes CASSSYRDWISYNSPLHF. The chain has TRBV3-1 (or the pseudogene TRBV3-2) and TRBJ1-6; D is perhaps TRBD1 (6 bases). In germline, CDR1 is LGHDT, CDR2 YNNKEL (reference sequence). The CDR3 has 18 amino acids. V was trimmed by 5 bases and J by 0 bases, leaving 17 bases between them.

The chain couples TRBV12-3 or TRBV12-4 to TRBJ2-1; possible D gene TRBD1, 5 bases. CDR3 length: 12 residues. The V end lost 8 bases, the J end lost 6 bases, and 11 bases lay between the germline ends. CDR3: CASGATGNEQFF. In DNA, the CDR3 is TGTGCCAGCGGGGCGACGGGCAATGAGCAGTTCTTC.

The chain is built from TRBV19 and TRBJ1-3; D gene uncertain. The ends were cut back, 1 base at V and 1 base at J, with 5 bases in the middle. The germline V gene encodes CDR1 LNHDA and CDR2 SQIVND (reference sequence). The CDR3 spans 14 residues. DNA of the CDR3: TGTGCCAGTAGTATAGGGCAGTCTGGAAACACCATATATTTT. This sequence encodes CASSIGQSGNTIYF.

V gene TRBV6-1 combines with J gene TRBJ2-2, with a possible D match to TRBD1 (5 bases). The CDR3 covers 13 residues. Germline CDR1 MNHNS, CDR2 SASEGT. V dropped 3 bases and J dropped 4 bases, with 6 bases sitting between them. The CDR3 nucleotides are TGTGCCAGCAGTGATCAGGGCACCGGGGAGCTGTTTTTT. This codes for CASSDQGTGELFF.

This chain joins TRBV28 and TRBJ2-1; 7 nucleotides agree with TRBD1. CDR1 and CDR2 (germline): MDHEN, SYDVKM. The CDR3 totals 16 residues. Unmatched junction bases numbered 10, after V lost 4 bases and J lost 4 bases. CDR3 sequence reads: CASSSLSGGTYNEQFF. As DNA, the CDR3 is TGTGCCAGCAGTTCCTTGTCAGGGGGAACGTACAATGAGCAGTTCTTC.

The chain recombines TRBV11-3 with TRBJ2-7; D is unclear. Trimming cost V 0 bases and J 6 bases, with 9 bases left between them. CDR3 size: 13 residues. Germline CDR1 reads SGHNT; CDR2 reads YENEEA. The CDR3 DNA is TGTGCCAGCAGCTTAGATTTTAGTGGCGAGCAGTACTTC. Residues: CASSLDFSGEQYF.

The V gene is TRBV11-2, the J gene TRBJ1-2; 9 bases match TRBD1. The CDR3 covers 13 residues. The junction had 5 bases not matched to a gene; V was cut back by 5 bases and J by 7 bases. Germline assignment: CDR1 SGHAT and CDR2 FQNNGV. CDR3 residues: CASSPGQGSGYTF. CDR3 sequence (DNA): TGTGCCAGCAGCCCTGGACAGGGGAGTGGCTACACCTTC.

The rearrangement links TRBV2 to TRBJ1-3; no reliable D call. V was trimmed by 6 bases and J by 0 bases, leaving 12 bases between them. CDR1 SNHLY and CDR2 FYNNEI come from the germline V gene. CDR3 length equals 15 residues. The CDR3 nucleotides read TGTGCCAGCAGCTTGACTGTAAGCTCTGGAAACACCATATATTTT. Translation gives CASSLTVSSGNTIYF.

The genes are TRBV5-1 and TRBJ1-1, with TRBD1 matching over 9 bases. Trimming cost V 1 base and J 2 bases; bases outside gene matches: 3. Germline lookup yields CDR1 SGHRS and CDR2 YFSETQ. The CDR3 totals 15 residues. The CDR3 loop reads CASSLMGQGNTEAFF. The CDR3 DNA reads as TGCGCCAGCAGCTTGATGGGACAGGGAAACACTGAAGCTTTCTTT.

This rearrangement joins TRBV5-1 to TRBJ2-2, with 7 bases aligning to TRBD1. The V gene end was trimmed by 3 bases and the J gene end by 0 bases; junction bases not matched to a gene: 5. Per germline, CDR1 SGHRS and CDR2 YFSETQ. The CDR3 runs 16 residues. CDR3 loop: CASSWDSVANTGELFF. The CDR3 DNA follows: TGCGCCAGCAGCTGGGACAGCGTGGCGAACACCGGGGAGCTGTTTTTT.

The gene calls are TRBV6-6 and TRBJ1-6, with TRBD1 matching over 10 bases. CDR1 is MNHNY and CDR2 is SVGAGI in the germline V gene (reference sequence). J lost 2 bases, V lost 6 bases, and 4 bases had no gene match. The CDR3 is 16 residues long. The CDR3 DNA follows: TGTGCCAGCAGCCGAGGACAGGGGGCCTATAATTCACCCCTCCACTTT. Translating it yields CASSRGQGAYNSPLHF.

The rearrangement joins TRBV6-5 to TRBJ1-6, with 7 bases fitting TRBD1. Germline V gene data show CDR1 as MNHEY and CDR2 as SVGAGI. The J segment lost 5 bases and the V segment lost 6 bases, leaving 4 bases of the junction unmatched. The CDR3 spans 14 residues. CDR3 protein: CASSDRADNSPLHF. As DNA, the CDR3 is TGTGCCAGCAGCGACAGGGCCGATAATTCACCCCTCCACTTT.

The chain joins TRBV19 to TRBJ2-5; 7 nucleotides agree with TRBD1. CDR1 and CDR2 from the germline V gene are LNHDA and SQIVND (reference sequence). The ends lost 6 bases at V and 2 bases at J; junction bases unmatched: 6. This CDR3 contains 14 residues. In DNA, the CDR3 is TGTGCCAGTAGGGACAGGCGAAATCAAGAGACCCAGTACTTC. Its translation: CASRDRRNQETQYF.

The CDR3 DNA sequence: TGTGCCAGTAGTCTGACAGGGGAAAATACGCAGTATTTT. Its protein product is CASSLTGENTQYF. J is TRBJ2-3 and V is TRBV19, with TRBD1 matching over 8 bases. The junction had 5 bases not matched to a gene; V was cut back by 5 bases and J by 7 bases. Germline CDR1 and CDR2: LNHDA and SQIVND (reference sequence). This CDR3 is 13 amino acids long.

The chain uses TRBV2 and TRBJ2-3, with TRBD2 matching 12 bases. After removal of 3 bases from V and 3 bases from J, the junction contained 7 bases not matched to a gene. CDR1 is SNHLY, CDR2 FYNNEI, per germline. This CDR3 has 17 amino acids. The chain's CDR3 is CASSDPTSGGQTDTQYF. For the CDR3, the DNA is TGTGCCAGCAGTGACCCGACTAGCGGGGGACAAACAGATACGCAGTATTTT.

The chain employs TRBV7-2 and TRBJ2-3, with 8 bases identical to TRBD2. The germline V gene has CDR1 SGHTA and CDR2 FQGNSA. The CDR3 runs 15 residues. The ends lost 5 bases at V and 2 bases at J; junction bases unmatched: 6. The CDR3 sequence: CASSNSGVLTDTQYF. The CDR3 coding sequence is TGTGCCAGCAGCAATAGCGGGGTTCTCACAGATACGCAGTATTTT.

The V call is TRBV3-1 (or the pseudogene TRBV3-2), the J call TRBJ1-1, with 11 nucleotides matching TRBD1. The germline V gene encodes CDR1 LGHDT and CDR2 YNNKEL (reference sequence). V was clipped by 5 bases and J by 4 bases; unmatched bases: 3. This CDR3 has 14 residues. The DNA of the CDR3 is TGTGCCAGCAGCAGGACAGGGGGCCTCACTGAAGCTTTCTTT. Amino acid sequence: CASSRTGGLTEAFF.

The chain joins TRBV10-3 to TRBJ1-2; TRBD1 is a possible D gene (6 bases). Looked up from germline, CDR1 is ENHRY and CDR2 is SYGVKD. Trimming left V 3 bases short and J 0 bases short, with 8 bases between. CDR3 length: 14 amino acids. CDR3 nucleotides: TGTGCCATCAGTGATAGGACAGCTAACTATGGCTACACCTTC. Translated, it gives CAISDRTANYGYTF.

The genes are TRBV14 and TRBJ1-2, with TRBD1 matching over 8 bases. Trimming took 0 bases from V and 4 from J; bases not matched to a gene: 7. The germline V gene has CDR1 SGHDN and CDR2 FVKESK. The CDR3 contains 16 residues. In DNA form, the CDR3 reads TGTGCCAGCAGCCAAGATCTTGCAGGGGGCTTCTATGGCTACACCTTC. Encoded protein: CASSQDLAGGFYGYTF.